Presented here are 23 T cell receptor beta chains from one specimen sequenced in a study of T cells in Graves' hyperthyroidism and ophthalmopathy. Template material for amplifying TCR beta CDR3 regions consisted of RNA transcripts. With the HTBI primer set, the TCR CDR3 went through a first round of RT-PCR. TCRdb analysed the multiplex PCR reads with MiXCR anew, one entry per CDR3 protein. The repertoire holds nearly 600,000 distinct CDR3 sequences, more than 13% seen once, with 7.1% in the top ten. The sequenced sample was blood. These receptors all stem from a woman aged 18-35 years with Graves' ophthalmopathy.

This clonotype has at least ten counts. CDR3 protein: CASSPGLFKAFF. The CDR3 DNA is TGTGCCAGCAGCCCGGGGCTCTTCAAAGCTTTCTTT. This chain joins TRBV28 and TRBJ1-1; the D gene is possibly TRBD1 (5 bases). Trimming shortened V by 6 bases and J by 9 bases, and 14 bases separated the two germline ends. Germline V lookup: CDR1 MDHEN, CDR2 SYDVKM. This CDR3 is 12 amino acids long.

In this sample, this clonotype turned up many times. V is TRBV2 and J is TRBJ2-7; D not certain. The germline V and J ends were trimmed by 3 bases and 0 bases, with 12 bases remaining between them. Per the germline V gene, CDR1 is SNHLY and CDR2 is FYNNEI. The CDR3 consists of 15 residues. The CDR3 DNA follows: TGTGCCAGCAGTGAGGAACAACTCCCCTCCTACGAGCAGTACTTC. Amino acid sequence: CASSEEQLPSYEQYF.

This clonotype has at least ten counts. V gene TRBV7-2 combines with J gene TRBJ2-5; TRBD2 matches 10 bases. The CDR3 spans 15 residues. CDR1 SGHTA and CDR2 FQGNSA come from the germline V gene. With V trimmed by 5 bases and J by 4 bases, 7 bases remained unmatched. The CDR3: CASSPSGSAVETQYF. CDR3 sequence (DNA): TGTGCCAGCAGCCCTAGCGGGAGTGCGGTAGAGACCCAGTACTTC.

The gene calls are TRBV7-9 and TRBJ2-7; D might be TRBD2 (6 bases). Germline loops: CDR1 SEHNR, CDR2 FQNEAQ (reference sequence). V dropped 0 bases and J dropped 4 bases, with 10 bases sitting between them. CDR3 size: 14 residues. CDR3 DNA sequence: TGTGCCAGCAGCTTAGCGGGAGGCCATTACGAGCAGTACTTC. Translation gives CASSLAGGHYEQYF.

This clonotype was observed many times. In DNA, the CDR3 is TGCAGTGCTAGAGCGGGGGGTTTCACAGATACGCAGTATTTT. This encodes CSARAGGFTDTQYF. The chain carries TRBV20-1 and TRBJ2-3; 7 bases line up with TRBD2. Germline CDR1 DFQATT, CDR2 SNEGSKA (reference sequence). Unmatched junction bases numbered 3, after V lost 1 base and J lost 2 bases. The CDR3 runs 14 residues.

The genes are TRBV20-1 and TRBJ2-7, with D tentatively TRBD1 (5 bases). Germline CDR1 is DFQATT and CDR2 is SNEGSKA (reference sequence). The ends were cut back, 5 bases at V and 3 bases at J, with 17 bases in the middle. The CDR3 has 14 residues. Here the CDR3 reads CSALDRHHGYEQYF. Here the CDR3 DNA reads TGCAGTGCTCTCGACAGACACCATGGCTACGAGCAGTACTTC.

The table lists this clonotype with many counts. The DNA for the CDR3 is TGTGCCAGCAGCTCCACAGGAGGGCCGGACACCGGGGAGCTGTTTTTT. Its translation is CASSSTGGPDTGELFF. The chain combines TRBV7-3 with TRBJ2-2; tentative D call: TRBD2 (6 bases). The V end lost 4 bases, the J end lost 3 bases, and 15 bases lay between the germline ends. CDR1 and CDR2 from the germline V gene are SGHTA and FQGTGA. The CDR3 contains 16 residues.

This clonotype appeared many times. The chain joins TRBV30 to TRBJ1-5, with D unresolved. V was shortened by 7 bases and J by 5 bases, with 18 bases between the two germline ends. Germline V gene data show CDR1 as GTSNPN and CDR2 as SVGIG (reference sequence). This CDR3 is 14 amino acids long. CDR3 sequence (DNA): TGTGCCTTGAGCCCCCCGCTGGGCTATCAGCCCCAGCATTTT. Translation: CALSPPLGYQPQHF.

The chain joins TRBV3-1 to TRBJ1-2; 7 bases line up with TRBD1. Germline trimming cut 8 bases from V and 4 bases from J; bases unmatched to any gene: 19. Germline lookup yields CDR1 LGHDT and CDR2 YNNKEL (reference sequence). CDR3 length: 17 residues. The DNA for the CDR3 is TGTGCCAGCTCACCACGGGGCCGGACAGGCGCCTTCTATGGCTACACCTTC. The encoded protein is CASSPRGRTGAFYGYTF.

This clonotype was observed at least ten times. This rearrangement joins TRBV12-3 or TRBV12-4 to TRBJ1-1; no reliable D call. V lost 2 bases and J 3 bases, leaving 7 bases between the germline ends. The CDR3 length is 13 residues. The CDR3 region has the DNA TGTGCCAGCAGTTTAATGGGATACACTGAAGCTTTCTTT. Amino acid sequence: CASSLMGYTEAFF.

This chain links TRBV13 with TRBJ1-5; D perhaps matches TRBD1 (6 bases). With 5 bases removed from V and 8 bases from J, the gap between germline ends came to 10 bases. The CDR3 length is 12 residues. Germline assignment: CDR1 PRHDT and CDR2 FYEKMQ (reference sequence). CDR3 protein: CASSPRGKPQHF. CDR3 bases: TGTGCCAGCAGCCCCAGGGGAAAGCCCCAGCATTTT.

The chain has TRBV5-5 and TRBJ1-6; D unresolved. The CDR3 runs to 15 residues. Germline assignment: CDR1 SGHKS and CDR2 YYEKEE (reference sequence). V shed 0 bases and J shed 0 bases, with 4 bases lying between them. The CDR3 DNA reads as TGTGCCAGCAGCTTGGGGGTCTCCTATAATTCACCCCTCCACTTT. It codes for CASSLGVSYNSPLHF.

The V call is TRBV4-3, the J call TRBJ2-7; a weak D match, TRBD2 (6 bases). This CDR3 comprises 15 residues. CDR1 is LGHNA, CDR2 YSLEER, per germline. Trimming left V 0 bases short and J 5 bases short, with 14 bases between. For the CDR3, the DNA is TGCGCCAGCAGCCAAGATCACCGGGAGAGCGACGAGCAGTACTTC. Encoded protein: CASSQDHRESDEQYF.

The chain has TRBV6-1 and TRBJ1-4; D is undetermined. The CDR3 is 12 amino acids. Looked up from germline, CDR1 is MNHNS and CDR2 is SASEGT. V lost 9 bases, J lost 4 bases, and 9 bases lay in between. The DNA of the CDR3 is TGTGCCAGTCAGAGGGTTAATGAAAAACTGTTTTTT. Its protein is CASQRVNEKLFF.

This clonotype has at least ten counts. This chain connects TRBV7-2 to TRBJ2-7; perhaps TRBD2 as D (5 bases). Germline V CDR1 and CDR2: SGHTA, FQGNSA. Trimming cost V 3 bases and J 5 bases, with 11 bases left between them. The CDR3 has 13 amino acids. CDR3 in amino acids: CASSFVTADEQYF. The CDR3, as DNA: TGTGCCAGCAGCTTTGTTACAGCGGACGAGCAGTACTTC.

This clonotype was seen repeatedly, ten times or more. The CDR3 is CASSIDRVIKYGYTF. CDR3 bases: TGTGCCAGCAGTATAGATAGGGTAATCAAGTATGGCTACACCTTC. The gene calls are TRBV6-1 and TRBJ1-2; no definite D call. The CDR3 consists of 15 residues. V lost 5 bases and J 5 bases, leaving 18 bases between the germline ends. CDR1 and CDR2 from the germline V gene are MNHNS and SASEGT.

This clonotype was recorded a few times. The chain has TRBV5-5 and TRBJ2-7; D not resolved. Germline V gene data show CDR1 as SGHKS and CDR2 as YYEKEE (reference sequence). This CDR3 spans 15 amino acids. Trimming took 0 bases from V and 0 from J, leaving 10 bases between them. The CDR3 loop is CASSLAPLSSYEQYF. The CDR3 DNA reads TGTGCCAGCAGCTTGGCACCCCTGAGCTCCTACGAGCAGTACTTC. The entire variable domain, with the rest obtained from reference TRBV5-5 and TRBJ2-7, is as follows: DAGVTQSPTHLIKTRGQQVTLRCSPISGHKSVSWYQQVLGQGPQFIFQYYEKEERGRGNFPDRFSARQFPNYSSELNVNALLLGDSALYLCASSLAPLSSYEQYFGPGTRLTVT.

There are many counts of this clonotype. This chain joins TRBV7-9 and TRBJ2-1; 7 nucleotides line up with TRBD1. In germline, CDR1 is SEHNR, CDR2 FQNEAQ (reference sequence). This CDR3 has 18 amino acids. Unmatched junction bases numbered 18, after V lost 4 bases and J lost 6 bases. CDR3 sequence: CASSSPPGTVKISNEQFF. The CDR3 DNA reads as TGTGCCAGCAGCTCTCCCCCCGGGACAGTAAAAATCTCCAATGAGCAGTTCTTC.

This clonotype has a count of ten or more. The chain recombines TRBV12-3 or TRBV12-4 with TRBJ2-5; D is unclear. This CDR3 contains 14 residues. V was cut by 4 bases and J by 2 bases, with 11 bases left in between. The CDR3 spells CASSSPPTQETQYF. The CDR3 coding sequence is TGTGCCAGCAGTTCCCCCCCGACGCAAGAGACCCAGTACTTC.

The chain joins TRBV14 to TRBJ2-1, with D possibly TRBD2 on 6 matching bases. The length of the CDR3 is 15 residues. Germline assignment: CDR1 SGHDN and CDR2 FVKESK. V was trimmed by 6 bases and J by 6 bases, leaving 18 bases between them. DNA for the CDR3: TGTGCCAGCAGGGAGGGATTGGCGGGGTTCAATGAGCAGTTCTTC. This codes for CASREGLAGFNEQFF.

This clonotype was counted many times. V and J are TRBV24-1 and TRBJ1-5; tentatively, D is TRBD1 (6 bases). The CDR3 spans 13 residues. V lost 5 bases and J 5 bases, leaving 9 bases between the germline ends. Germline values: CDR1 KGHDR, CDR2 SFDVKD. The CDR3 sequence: CATSGQEDQPQHF. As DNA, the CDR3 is TGTGCCACCAGTGGACAGGAGGATCAGCCCCAGCATTTT.

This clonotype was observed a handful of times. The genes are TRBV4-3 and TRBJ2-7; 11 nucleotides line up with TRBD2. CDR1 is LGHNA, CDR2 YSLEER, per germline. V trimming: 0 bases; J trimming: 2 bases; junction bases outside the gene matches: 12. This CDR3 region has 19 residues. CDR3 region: CASSQEGTSGRGSAYEQYF. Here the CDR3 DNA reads TGCGCCAGCAGCCAAGAAGGGACTAGCGGTCGAGGATCCGCCTACGAGCAGTACTTC.

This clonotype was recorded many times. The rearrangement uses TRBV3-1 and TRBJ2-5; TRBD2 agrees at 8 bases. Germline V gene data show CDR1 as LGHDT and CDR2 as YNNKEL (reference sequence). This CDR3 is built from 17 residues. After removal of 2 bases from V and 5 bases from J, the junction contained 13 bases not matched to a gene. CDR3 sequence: CASSQSHLGAGAETQYF. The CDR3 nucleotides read TGTGCCAGCAGCCAAAGCCACCTCGGAGCGGGAGCTGAGACCCAGTACTTC.